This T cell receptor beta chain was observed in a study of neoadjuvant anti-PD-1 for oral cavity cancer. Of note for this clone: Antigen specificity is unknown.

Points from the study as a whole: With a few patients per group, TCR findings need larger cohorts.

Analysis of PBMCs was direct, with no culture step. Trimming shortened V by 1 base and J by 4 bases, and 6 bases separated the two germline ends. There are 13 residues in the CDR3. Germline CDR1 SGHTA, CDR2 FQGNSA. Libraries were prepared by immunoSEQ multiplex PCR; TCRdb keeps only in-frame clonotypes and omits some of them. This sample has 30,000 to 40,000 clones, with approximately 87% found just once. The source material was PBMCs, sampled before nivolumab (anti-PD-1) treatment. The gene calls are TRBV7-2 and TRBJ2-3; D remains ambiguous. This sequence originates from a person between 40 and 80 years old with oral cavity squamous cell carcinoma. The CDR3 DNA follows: TGTGCCAGCAGCTTAGACAGATCAGATACGCAGTATTTT. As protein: CASSLDRSDTQYF.